The clone carrying this TCR beta chain has a handful of counts. Its antigen is not identified. These data are taken from a study of T-cell reconstitution after alpha-beta-depleted transplantation in children. Findings of the study overall: T-cell counts and diversity at one year following transplant were attributed mainly to newly produced T cells. In patients about two months after transplant, alpha-beta T cells reportedly arose from several hundred expanded graft clones.

Using unique molecular identifiers, the investigators prepared the TCRbeta library. TCRdb re-called the PCR reads with MiXCR, one entry per CDR3 protein. The sample records 700,000 to 950,000 distinct CDR3 sequences, 15% to 20% being singletons. Germline loops: CDR1 MGHDK, CDR2 SYGVNS. CDR3 size: 16 residues. V trimming: 1 base; J trimming: 1 base; junction bases outside the gene matches: 5. The sequence derives from a male patient younger than 18 who had a stem cell transplant for acute lymphoblastic leukemia, so the T cells may come from the graft donor. V gene TRBV25-1 combines with J gene TRBJ2-7, with 9 bases fitting TRBD1. The material sequenced was PBMCs, mostly from graft donor cells, taken 360 days after TCRalphabeta/CD19-depleted stem cell transplant. The CDR3 here is CASSELGTGLSYEQYF. CDR3 sequence (DNA): TGTGCCAGCAGTGAATTGGGGACAGGGCTTTCCTACGAGCAGTACTTC.